This T cell receptor beta chain appears in the sequencing data of a study of blood T cells in healthy people across ages. This clonotype was detected many times. Next came a second PCR, run for 7 to 11 cycles, which used a sample-barcoded 5' primer along with a J-beta primer mix. TCRdb itself ran the 5' RACE reads through MiXCR, one entry per CDR3 protein. The sample holds 630,000 or so distinct CDR3 sequences; about 30% are singletons and the top ten take approximately 15%. CDR1 and CDR2 from the germline V gene are SGHRS and YFSETQ. CDR3 length: 13 residues. Trimming shortened V by 2 bases and J by 4 bases, and 7 bases separated the two germline ends.

J is TRBJ2-1 and V is TRBV5-1; no reliable D call. Sequenced sample: blood. The source of this sequence is a woman of 80 years or more in good health. CDR3 sequence: CASSFDGYNEQFF. The CDR3 DNA reads as TGCGCCAGCAGCTTCGACGGGTACAATGAGCAGTTCTTC.